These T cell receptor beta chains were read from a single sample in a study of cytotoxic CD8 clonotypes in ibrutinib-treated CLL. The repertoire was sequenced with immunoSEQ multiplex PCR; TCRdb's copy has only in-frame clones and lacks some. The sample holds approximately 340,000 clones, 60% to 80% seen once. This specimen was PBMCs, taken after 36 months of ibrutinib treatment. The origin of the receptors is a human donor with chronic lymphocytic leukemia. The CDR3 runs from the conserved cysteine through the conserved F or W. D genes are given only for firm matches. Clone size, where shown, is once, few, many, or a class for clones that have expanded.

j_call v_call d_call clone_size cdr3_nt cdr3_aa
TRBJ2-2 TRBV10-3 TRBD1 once TGTGCCATCAGGGCCGGGACAGGCTTCGCGAACACCGGGGAGCTGTTTTTT CAIRAGTGFANTGELFF
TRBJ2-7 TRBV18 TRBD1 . TGTGCCAGCTCAAGGAGACAGGGCACCTACGAGCAGTACTTC CASSRRQGTYEQYF
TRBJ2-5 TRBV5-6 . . TGTGCCAGCAGCTTGTCGGCGATTGGTATTTGGGGGCTGGAGACCCAGTACTTC CASSLSAIGIWGLETQYF
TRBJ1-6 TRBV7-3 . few TGTGCCAGCAGCTTAAGTGGAAATTCACCCCTCCACTTT CASSLSGNSPLHF
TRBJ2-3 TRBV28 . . TGTGCCCGAAGCGGGTCCACAGATACGCAGTATTTT CARSGSTDTQYF
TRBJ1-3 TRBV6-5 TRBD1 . TGTGCCAGCAGTTCCGGGACAGCCCTTTTGGGAAACACCATATATTTT CASSSGTALLGNTIYF
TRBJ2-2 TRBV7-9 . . TGTGCCAGCAGCTTATTCCCCCAGTTGCCCATTCCCAACACCGGGGAGCTGTTTTTT CASSLFPQLPIPNTGELFF
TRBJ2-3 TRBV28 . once TGTGCCAGCAGTTTAGTCAGGCATACGCAGTATTTT CASSLVRHTQYF
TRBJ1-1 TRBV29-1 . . TGCAGCGTCCGCCCTGGGGGGAACACTGAAGCTTTCTTT CSVRPGGNTEAFF
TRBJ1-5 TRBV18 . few TGTGCCAGCTCACCACCGGAGGTTGTGTTGGGGGTTCAGCCCCAGCATTTT CASSPPEVVLGVQPQHF
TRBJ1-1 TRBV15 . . TGTGCCACCAGCCGCAGTGCCGGCACTGAAGCTTTCTTT CATSRSAGTEAFF
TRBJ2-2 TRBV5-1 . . TGCGCCAGCAGCTCAGGAGGACAGTACACCGGGGAGCTGTTTTTT CASSSGGQYTGELFF
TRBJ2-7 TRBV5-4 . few TGTGCCAGCAGTAGGCGAGGGGTGCACGAGCAGTACTTC CASSRRGVHEQYF
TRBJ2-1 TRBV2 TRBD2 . TGTGCCAGCAGTGAAATGTTAGCGGGGGGATTTTTGGTCTTC CASSEMLAGGFLVF
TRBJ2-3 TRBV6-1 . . TGTGCCAGCAGTGAAGCGTCAGGGGTAGGAGATACGCAGTATTTT CASSEASGVGDTQYF
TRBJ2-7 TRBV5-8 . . TGTGCCAGCAGGGTAAGGGGGTCAAACTACGAGCAGTACTTC CASRVRGSNYEQYF
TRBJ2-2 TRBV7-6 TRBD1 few TGTGCCACGGGACAGGACGTCACCGGGGAGCTGTTTTTT CATGQDVTGELFF
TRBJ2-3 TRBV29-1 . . TGCAGCGTTGAACCGTCAGCTTCCACAGATACGCAGTATTTT CSVEPSASTDTQYF
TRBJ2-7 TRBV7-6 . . TGTGCCAGCAGCCTCGAGGGGGGCTCCTACGAGCAGTACTTC CASSLEGGSYEQYF
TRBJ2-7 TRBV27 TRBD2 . TGTGCCAGCAGGGGGGGGAACCCCTACGAGCAGTACTTC CASRGGNPYEQYF
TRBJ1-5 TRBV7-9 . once TGTGCCAGCAGCTTAGCGGGGCGGTATAGCAATCAGCCCCAGCATTTT CASSLAGRYSNQPQHF
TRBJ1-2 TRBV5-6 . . TGTGCCAGCAGCGCCCCGCCCAGGGGCTACACCTTC CASSAPPRGYTF
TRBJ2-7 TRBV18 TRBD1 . TGTGCCAGCTCACGGGACAGTTCCTACGAGCAGTACTTC CASSRDSSYEQYF
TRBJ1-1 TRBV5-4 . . TGTGCCAGCAGCTTAAATGTCTTTAGTGAAGCTTTCTTT CASSLNVFSEAFF
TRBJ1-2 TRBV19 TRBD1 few TGTGCCAGTAGTACGACAGGGTTGGCCTACACCTTC CASSTTGLAYTF
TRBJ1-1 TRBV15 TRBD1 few TGTGCCACCAGCAGAGATCAGGGGACAGGAAAAGCTTTCTTT CATSRDQGTGKAFF
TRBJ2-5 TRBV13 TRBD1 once TGTGCCAGCAGCTTACTACAGGGGCGAGAGACCCAGTACTTC CASSLLQGRETQYF
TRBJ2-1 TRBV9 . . TGTGCCAGCAGCGTAGACCCCACTTCTAGCTCCTACAATGAGCAGTTCTTC CASSVDPTSSSYNEQFF
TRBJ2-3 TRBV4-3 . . TGCGCCAGCAGCCAAGAAGGACTAAGCGGGACAGATACGCAGTATTTT CASSQEGLSGTDTQYF
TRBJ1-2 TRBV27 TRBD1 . TGTGCCAGCAGTTCCTCCCGGGACAGGGAATCTCAGGGCTACACCTTC CASSSSRDRESQGYTF
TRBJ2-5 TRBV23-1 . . TGCGCCAGCAGTCAATCGGGCAGGATTAAAGAGACCCAGTACTTC CASSQSGRIKETQYF
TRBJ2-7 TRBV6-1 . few TGTGCCAGCAGTGAACGAGCACACACCTACGAGCAGTACTTC CASSERAHTYEQYF
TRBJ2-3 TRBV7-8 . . TGTGCCAGCAGCTTAGACGGGGGCGGGACAGATACGCAGTATTTT CASSLDGGGTDTQYF
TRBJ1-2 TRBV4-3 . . TGCGCCAGCAGCCAAGATCTCATGGCCGACTATGGCTACACCTTC CASSQDLMADYGYTF
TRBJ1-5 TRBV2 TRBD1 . TGTGCCAGCAGTGATGGTACAGGGGGTCAGCCCCAGCATTTT CASSDGTGGQPQHF
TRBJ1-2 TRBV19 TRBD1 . TGTGCCAGTAGTAAACAGACAGGGTATAACTATGGCTACACCTTC CASSKQTGYNYGYTF
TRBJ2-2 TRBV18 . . TGTGCCAGCTCACCCTCAACTGTTAACACCGGGGAGCTGTTTTTT CASSPSTVNTGELFF
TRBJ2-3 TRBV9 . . TGTGCCAGCAGCGTAGCAAATAGGGGCACAGATACGCAGTATTTT CASSVANRGTDTQYF
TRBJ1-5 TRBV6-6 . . TGTGCCAGCAGTTACTTACAGGTCAATCAGCCCCAGCATTTT CASSYLQVNQPQHF
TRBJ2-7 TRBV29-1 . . TGCAGCGTTGAAGGGTCCGGGACAACCCCCTACGAGCAGTACTTC CSVEGSGTTPYEQYF
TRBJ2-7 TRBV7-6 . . TGTGCCAGCAGGTTAGATACTTTTGGGACAAACCCCTACGAGCAGTACTTC CASRLDTFGTNPYEQYF
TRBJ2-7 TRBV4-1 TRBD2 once TGCGCCAGCAGCCAAGAACGGGGCGGGGGAAGGAACGAGCAGTACTTC CASSQERGGGRNEQYF
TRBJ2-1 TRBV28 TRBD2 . TGTGCCAGCAGCGGGACTAGCGGGAAGGTCGATGAGCAGTTCTTC CASSGTSGKVDEQFF
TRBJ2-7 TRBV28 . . TGTGCCAGCAGTTTAAATAGCTTCGAGCAGTACTTC CASSLNSFEQYF
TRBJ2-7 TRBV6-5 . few TGTGCCAGCAGTTACTCGACAGGAGGGCCCTACGAGCAGTACTTC CASSYSTGGPYEQYF
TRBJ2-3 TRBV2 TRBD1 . TGTGCCAGCACTCGGGACAGCCAGCGGGATACGCAGTATTTT CASTRDSQRDTQYF
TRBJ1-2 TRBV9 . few TGTGCCAGCAGCGTAGAATCTACGATGGGGAGTTATGGCTACACCTTC CASSVESTMGSYGYTF
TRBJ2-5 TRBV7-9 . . TGTGCCAGCAGCTTAAGGGAGATACGGGACAAAGAGACCCAGTACTTC CASSLREIRDKETQYF
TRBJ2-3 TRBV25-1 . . TGTGCCAGCAGTAAGGGACCCCCGGGTGACACAGATACGCAGTATTTT CASSKGPPGDTDTQYF
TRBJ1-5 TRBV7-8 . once TGTGCCAGCAGCACTCGACGGGGCAATCAGCCCCAGCATTTT CASSTRRGNQPQHF
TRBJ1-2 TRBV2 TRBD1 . TGTGCCAGCAGTGAAGACAGGGGAAACTATGGCTACACCTTC CASSEDRGNYGYTF
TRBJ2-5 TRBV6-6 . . TGTGCCAGCAGGGGACCGATTCAAGAGACCCAGTACTTC CASRGPIQETQYF
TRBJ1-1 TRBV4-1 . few TGCGCCAGCAGCCAAGATGGCCCTCAGGGATACACTGAAGCTTTCTTT CASSQDGPQGYTEAFF
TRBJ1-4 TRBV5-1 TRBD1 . TGCGCCAGCAGCTTCGGGACAGTTAATGAAAAACTGTTTTTT CASSFGTVNEKLFF
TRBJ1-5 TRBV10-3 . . TGTGCCACAAATCCGGGTCACAATCAGCCCCAGCATTTT CATNPGHNQPQHF
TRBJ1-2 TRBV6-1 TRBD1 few TGTGCCAGCAGTGAGGGGGGACAGCCCTACTTC CASSEGGQPYF
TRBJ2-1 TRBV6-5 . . TGTGCCAGCAGTTACTCGGGGCCTACGTACAATGAGCAGTTCTTC CASSYSGPTYNEQFF
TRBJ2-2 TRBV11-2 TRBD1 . TGTGCCAGCAGCTTAGTAGGAACAGGGGGCTACCCGAACACCGGGGAGCTGTTTTTT CASSLVGTGGYPNTGELFF
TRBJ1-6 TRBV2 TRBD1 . TGTGCCAGAGGGGGACAGCGATATAATTCACCCCTCCACTTT CARGGQRYNSPLHF